The rows below give T cell receptor beta chains drawn from one sample of a study of T cell responses to AZD1222 COVID-19 vaccine. Data came from immunoSEQ multiplex PCR; TCRdb stores just in-frame clones and leaves some out. The data hold about 130,000 clones, with approximately 89% observed a single time. Sequencing used peripheral blood, obtained on day 0 of AZD1222 vaccination. These receptors all stem from an adult in good health. The CDR3 runs from the conserved cysteine through the conserved F or W.

TRBJ2-7 TRBV10-3 13 CAISESLLYEQYF
TRBJ1-1 TRBV5-5 14 CASSSPGQNTEAFF
TRBJ2-7 TRBV5-4 14 CASSLGGLLYEQYF
TRBJ2-7 TRBV6-5 16 CASSLHRGGLLNEQYF
TRBJ2-1 TRBV5-1 16 CASSSPTLLQGNEQFF
TRBJ1-1 TRBV7-3 13 CASSLGQENEAFF
TRBJ1-1 TRBV5-1 13 CASSSDRSTEAFF
TRBJ1-1 TRBV29-1 11 CSVPLGPEAFF
TRBJ2-5 TRBV5-1 14 CASSLYSSQETQYF
TRBJ1-1 TRBV5-1 12 CASGGVNTEAFF
TRBJ1-1 TRBV28 14 CASSSGQGNTEAFF
TRBJ2-7 TRBV14 15 CASSGPDRALYEQYF
TRBJ1-3 TRBV29-1 15 CSVRTGTASGNTIYF
TRBJ1-2 TRBV6-6 15 CASSYAGTGSYGYTF
TRBJ1-5 TRBV7-2 17 CASSLVGTVASNQPQHF
TRBJ2-1 TRBV27 13 CASKDSAKGEQFF
TRBJ1-6 TRBV11-2 14 CASSLLYSNSPLHF
TRBJ1-2 TRBV19 18 CASSRQGAGSGQITGYTF
TRBJ2-7 TRBV6-2/TRBV6-3 16 CASSSRQGQGLYEQYF
TRBJ1-3 TRBV6-5 15 CASSYGGGSGNTIYF
TRBJ2-7 TRBV27 15 CASSYLGTRAYEQYF
TRBJ2-7 TRBV2 11 CASYLGTEQYF
TRBJ1-4 TRBV5-1 17 CASSRTGGAESNEKLFF
TRBJ2-3 TRBV7-2 12 CASSLMIDTQYF
TRBJ1-5 TRBV19 13 CASSIDLDQPQHF
TRBJ2-3 TRBV4-3 15 CASSPGTLSTDTQYF
TRBJ1-2 TRBV6-1 13 CASSERTAWGYTF
TRBJ1-3 TRBV7-2 15 CASSLERGLGNTIYF
TRBJ2-7 TRBV6-6 14 CASSYSKVQGEQYF
TRBJ2-3 TRBV9 17 CASSVALAGYEPDTQYF
TRBJ2-7 TRBV6-6 15 CASSGPGQGAYEQYF
TRBJ2-7 TRBV7-6 16 CASSPSGGTASYEQYF
TRBJ2-7 TRBV9 14 CASSVVQEQGEQYF
TRBJ2-7 TRBV7-8 15 CASSSQGTGTYEQYF
TRBJ2-7 TRBV4-1 14 CASSLEGQTYEQYF
TRBJ2-1 TRBV6-5 14 CATKRGTAYNEQFF
TRBJ1-4 TRBV7-2 12 CASSPSPGKLFF